This T cell receptor beta chain appears in the sequencing data of a study of shared clonotypes between healthy human individuals. The overall study: The study used three CD4 naive, three CD4 memory, two CD8 naive and one CD8 memory plate per donor.

TCRdb's copy holds only in-frame clones and misses some; the assay was immunoSEQ multiplex PCR. The repertoire holds a few million clones, with around 93% as singletons. The naive CD8 population came from CD45RO-negative cells selected for CCR7, without terminally differentiated effector memory CD45RA+ cells. Donation came from healthy HIV-negative adults that had no recent acute infections or vaccinations. The source material was naive CD8+ T cells from PBMCs. The clonotype was recovered from a man younger than 35 in good health. Some clones in this sample may be carry-over from other donors' samples.

CDR3: CASSYSRTGTNEQFF. The CDR3 bases are TGTGCCAGCAGTTACTCTCGGACAGGGACCAATGAGCAGTTCTTC. The chain links TRBV6-5 to TRBJ2-1; 8 bases match TRBD1. V shed 0 bases and J 6 bases; nucleotides not matched to a gene: 4. This CDR3 spans 15 amino acids. The germline CDR1 and CDR2 sequences are MNHEY and SVGAGI.